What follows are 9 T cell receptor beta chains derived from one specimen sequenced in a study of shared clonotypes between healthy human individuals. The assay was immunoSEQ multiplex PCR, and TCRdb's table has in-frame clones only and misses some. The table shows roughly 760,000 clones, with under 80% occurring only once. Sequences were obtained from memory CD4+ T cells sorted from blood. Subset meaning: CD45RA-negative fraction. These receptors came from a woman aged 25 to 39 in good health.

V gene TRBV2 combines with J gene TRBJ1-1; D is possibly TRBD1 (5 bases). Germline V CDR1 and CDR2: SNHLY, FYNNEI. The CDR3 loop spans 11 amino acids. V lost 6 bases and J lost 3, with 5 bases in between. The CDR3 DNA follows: TGTGCCAGCAGGGGACACACTGAAGCTTTCTTT. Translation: CASRGHTEAFF.

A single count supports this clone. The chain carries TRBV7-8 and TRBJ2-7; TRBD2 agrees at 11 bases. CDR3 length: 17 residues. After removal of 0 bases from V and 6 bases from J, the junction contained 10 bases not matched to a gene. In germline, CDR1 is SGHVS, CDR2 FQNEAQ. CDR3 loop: CASSLALAGASLGEQYF. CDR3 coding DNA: TGTGCCAGCAGCTTAGCACTAGCGGGAGCTTCCCTCGGCGAGCAGTACTTC.

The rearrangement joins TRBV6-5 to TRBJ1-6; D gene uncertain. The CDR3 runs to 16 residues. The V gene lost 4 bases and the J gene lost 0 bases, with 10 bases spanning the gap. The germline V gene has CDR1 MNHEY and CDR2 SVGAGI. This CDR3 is CASSSRGTSYNSPLHF. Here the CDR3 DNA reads TGTGCCAGCAGTTCTCGGGGAACCTCCTATAATTCACCCCTCCACTTT.

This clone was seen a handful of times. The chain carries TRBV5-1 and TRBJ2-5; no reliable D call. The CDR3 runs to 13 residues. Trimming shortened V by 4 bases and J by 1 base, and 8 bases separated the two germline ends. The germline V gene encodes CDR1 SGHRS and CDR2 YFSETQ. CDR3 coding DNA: TGCGCCAGCAGCCCAAATCTCCAAGAGACCCAGTACTTC. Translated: CASSPNLQETQYF.

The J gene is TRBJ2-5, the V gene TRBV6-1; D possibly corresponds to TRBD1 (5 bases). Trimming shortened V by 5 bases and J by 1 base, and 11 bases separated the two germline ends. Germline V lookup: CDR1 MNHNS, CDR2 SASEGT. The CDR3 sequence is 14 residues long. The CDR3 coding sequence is TGTGCCAGCAGTCCTCGGACACCCCAAGAGACCCAGTACTTC. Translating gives CASSPRTPQETQYF.

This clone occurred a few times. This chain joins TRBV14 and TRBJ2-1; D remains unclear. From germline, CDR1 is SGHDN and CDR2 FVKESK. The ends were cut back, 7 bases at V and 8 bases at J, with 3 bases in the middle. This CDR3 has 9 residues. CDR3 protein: CASNHEQFF. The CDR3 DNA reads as TGTGCCAGCAACCATGAGCAGTTCTTC. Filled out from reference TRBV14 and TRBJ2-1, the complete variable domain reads EAGVTQFPSHSVIEKGQTVTLRCDPISGHDNLYWYRRVMGKEIKFLLHFVKESKQDESGMPNNRFLAERTGGTYSTLKVQPAELEDSGVYFCASNHEQFFGPGTRLTVL.

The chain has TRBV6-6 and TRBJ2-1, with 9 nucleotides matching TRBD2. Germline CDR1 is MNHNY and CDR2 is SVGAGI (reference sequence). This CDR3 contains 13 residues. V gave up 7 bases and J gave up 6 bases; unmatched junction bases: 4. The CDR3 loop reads CASNSGRLNEQFF. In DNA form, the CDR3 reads TGTGCCAGCAACAGCGGGAGGCTCAATGAGCAGTTCTTC.

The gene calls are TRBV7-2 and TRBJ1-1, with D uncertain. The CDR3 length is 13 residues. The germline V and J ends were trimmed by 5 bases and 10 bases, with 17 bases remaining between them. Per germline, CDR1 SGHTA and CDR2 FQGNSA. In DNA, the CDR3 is TGTGCCAGCAGCCTAGACGGGAGTAGGGTAGCTTTCTTT. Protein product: CASSLDGSRVAFF.

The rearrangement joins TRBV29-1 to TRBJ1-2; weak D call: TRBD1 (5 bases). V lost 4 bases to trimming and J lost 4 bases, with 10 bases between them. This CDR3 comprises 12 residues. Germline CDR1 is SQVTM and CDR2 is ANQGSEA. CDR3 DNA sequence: TGCAGCGTTGGTTCTCAGGGCTATGGCTACACCTTC. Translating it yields CSVGSQGYGYTF.